The 15 T cell receptor beta chains listed next were all sequenced from one sample in a study of T cell responses to AZD1222 COVID-19 vaccine. Data came from immunoSEQ multiplex PCR; TCRdb stores just in-frame clones and leaves some out. The sample records some 80,000 clones, approximately 87% being singletons. The sequencing here drew on peripheral blood, taken on day 0 of AZD1222 vaccination. The receptors here all came from an adult in good health.

This sequence joins TRBV7-3 and TRBJ2-1; D is ambiguous. The CDR3 consists of 15 residues. V lost 0 bases and J lost 4, with 10 bases in between. CDR1 and CDR2 from the germline V gene are SGHTA and FQGTGA. The CDR3 coding sequence is TGTGCCAGCAGCTTAACAAGGGCAGATTACAATGAGCAGTTCTTC. It is translated as CASSLTRADYNEQFF.

This chain connects TRBV4-1 to TRBJ1-5; D is uncertain. Trimming shortened V by 0 bases and J by 7 bases, and 10 bases separated the two germline ends. CDR1 is MGHRA, CDR2 YSYEKL, per germline. The CDR3 totals 14 residues. The CDR3 loop is CASSQDYRRQPQHF. DNA of the CDR3: TGCGCCAGCAGCCAAGATTACCGGAGACAGCCCCAGCATTTT.

The chain has TRBV21-1 and TRBJ2-1. TRBV21-1 constitutes a pseudogene. CDR3 size: 14 residues. The CDR3 DNA follows: TGTGCCAGCAGCCGACAGGACTACTACAATGAGCAGTTCTTC. The encoded protein is CASSRQDYYNEQFF.

The chain couples TRBV19 to TRBJ1-4, with TRBD1 matching 8 bases. This CDR3 contains 14 residues. In germline, CDR1 is LNHDA, CDR2 SQIVND (reference sequence). The V segment lost 5 bases and the J segment 6 bases; nucleotides outside the gene matches: 5. The DNA for the CDR3 is TGTGCCAGTAGTTCGTACAGGGGGGATGAAAAACTGTTTTTT. Amino acids: CASSSYRGDEKLFF.

The V and J genes are TRBV30 and TRBJ2-7; the match to TRBD1 covers 9 bases. Germline V CDR1 and CDR2: GTSNPN, SVGIG (reference sequence). J gave up 0 bases and V 8 bases, and 5 bases lay outside the gene matches. There are 13 residues in the CDR3. CDR3 residues: CAGQGFSSYEQYF. The CDR3 DNA reads as TGTGCCGGACAGGGGTTCAGCTCCTACGAGCAGTACTTC. Filled out from reference TRBV30 and TRBJ2-7, the complete variable domain reads SQTIHQWPATLVQPVGSPLSLECTVEGTSNPNLYWYRQAAGRGLQLLFYSVGIGQISSEVPQNLSASRPQDRQFILSSKKLLLSDSGFYLCAGQGFSSYEQYFGPGTRLTVT.

The chain links TRBV5-6 to TRBJ1-6; D uncertain. This CDR3 spans 15 amino acids. Trimming took 3 bases from V and 4 from J, leaving 11 bases between them. The germline V gene has CDR1 SGHDT and CDR2 YYEEEE. CDR3 region: CASSYQTVYNSPLHF. For the CDR3, the DNA is TGTGCCAGCAGCTACCAAACAGTGTATAATTCACCCCTCCACTTT.

This clone was counted only a few times. This rearrangement joins TRBV5-4 to TRBJ1-2; no clear D. The CDR3 loop spans 14 amino acids. Trimming shortened V by 0 bases and J by 4 bases, and 10 bases separated the two germline ends. Germline-derived CDR1 and CDR2 are SGHNT and YYREEE (reference sequence). The chain's CDR3 is CASSLVSGTYGYTF. The CDR3 DNA is TGTGCCAGCAGCTTGGTGTCGGGAACCTATGGCTACACCTTC.

Regarding this clone: The same CDR3 is also encoded by other DNA sequences in this sample. V is TRBV15 and J is TRBJ2-2; the D call may be TRBD1 or TRBD2 (5 bases each). The germline V gene encodes CDR1 LNHNV and CDR2 YYDKDF (reference sequence). The CDR3 length is 14 residues. With 1 base removed from V and 6 bases from J, the gap between germline ends came to 9 bases. The CDR3 is CATSRVQGAGELFF. The CDR3, as DNA: TGTGCCACCAGCAGAGTCCAGGGAGCCGGGGAGCTGTTTTTT.

The rearrangement joins TRBV7-2 to TRBJ1-5; D remains ambiguous. V dropped 1 base and J dropped 4 bases, with 11 bases sitting between them. CDR3 length equals 15 residues. Germline V CDR1 and CDR2: SGHTA, FQGNSA. In DNA, the CDR3 is TGTGCCAGCAGCTTAGAGGCAGGAGCAAATCAGCCCCAGCATTTT. Its protein product is CASSLEAGANQPQHF.

In its sample, this clone was seen once. The chain couples TRBV5-6 to TRBJ1-1, with D perhaps TRBD1 (6 bases). Per germline, CDR1 SGHDT and CDR2 YYEEEE. The V gene lost 4 bases and the J gene lost 8 bases, with 9 bases spanning the gap. The CDR3 consists of 11 residues. CDR3 nucleotides: TGTGCCAGCAGCGTCACAGGGGAAGCTTTCTTT. Its protein product is CASSVTGEAFF.

CDR3 loop: CASGLLQDWRKLFF. Written as DNA, the CDR3 is TGTGCTAGTGGTTTGCTTCAAGACTGGCGAAAACTGTTTTTT. The chain uses TRBV12-5 and TRBJ1-4; no firm D call. The germline V gene has CDR1 LGHNT and CDR2 FRNRAP. Trimming took 2 bases from V and 10 from J, leaving 14 bases between them. The CDR3 contains 14 residues.

This chain connects TRBV19 to TRBJ2-3; 8 bases align to TRBD2. This CDR3 comprises 14 residues. Losses at the gene ends were 7 bases for V and 1 base for J; bases not matched to a gene: 4. Germline CDR1 is LNHDA and CDR2 is SQIVND (reference sequence). The CDR3 sequence is CASTSGSGTDTQYF. Here the CDR3 DNA reads TGTGCCAGTACCAGCGGGAGCGGCACAGATACGCAGTATTTT.

The gene calls are TRBV3-1 (or the pseudogene TRBV3-2) and TRBJ1-1, with unresolved D. This CDR3 comprises 13 residues. Germline CDR1 is LGHDT and CDR2 is YNNKEL (reference sequence). V dropped 4 bases and J dropped 0 bases, with 6 bases sitting between them. CDR3 in amino acids: CASSPYMNTEAFF. CDR3 nucleotide sequence: TGTGCCAGCAGCCCCTACATGAACACTGAAGCTTTCTTT.

This clone came up once. J is TRBJ1-3 and V is TRBV5-1; D ambiguous. Trimming shortened V by 4 bases and J by 2 bases, and 16 bases separated the two germline ends. The germline CDR1 and CDR2 sequences are SGHRS and YFSETQ. CDR3 length: 16 amino acids. The CDR3 bases are TGCGCCAGCAGCGCGGTCGGGTTTGGTGCTGGAAACACCATATATTTT. This codes for CASSAVGFGAGNTIYF.

This chain joins TRBV11-3 and TRBJ2-3; TRBD1 matches 10 bases. Losses at the gene ends were 5 bases for V and 4 bases for J; bases not matched to a gene: 3. CDR1 and CDR2 (germline): SGHNT, YENEEA. This CDR3 is built from 14 residues. CDR3 nucleotide sequence: TGTGCCAGCAGCCTCGGACAGGGGGCAGATACGCAGTATTTT. This encodes CASSLGQGADTQYF.